This T cell receptor (beta chain) was retrieved from a study of PD-1 blockade in classical Hodgkin lymphoma. With respect to this clone: Its specificity is unknown.

Data came from immunoSEQ multiplex PCR; TCRdb stores just in-frame clones and leaves some out. The sample has tens of thousands of clones, just over 90% seen once. Whole-study results and caveats: Unlike CD8+ TCR diversity, which did not rise significantly by C4D1, CD4+ TCR diversity did.

The time point is: cycle 4 day 1 (C4D1), after 6 weeks of nivolumab. All the patients suffered relapse after autologous stem cell transplantation, and brentuximab vedotin exposure differed. This CDR3 spans 11 amino acids. Germline CDR1 reads ENHRY; CDR2 reads SYGVKD. The V segment lost 3 bases and the J segment 12 bases; nucleotides outside the gene matches: 3. The clonotype comes from a human donor with classical Hodgkin lymphoma. This specimen consisted of peripheral blood mononuclear cells (PBMCs), obtained before the fourth cycle of nivolumab. The V gene is TRBV10-3, the J gene TRBJ2-7; the match to TRBD1 covers 9 bases. CDR3 nucleotide sequence: TGTGCCATCAGTGAACGGGACAGGGTGTACTTC. Its protein is CAISERDRVYF.